This T cell receptor (beta chain) was sequenced for a study of vaccination effects on CD4 cells after COVID-19. Points on this clone: As yet, its antigen is unknown.

This CDR3 comprises 13 residues. V lost 5 bases, J lost 0 bases, and 10 bases lay in between. Germline assignment: CDR1 SQVTM and CDR2 ANQGSEA. Under the ViraFEST assay, PBMC were stimulated with viral peptide pools so that antigen-specific CD4+ T cells expanded. Sequencing was performed afterwards. With around ten days of culture completed, CD4+ T cells were isolated. Participants were given two doses of BNT162b2 or mRNA-1273 vaccine. It was on days 3 and 7 that half the medium was replaced with IL-2 medium. Sequencing was performed with immunoSEQ multiplex PCR; in TCRdb, only in-frame clones are kept and a portion is missing. The data hold approximately 16,000 clones, with approximately 70% observed a single time.

This chain uses TRBV29-1 with TRBJ1-1, with D perhaps TRBD1 (5 bases). The TCR originated in a human donor who received a COVID-19 vaccine. The sample was CD4+ T cells from PBMCs cultured with SARS-CoV-2 spike peptides, taken after COVID-19 vaccination. The CDR3 DNA is TGCAGCGTTCGTGAGGACATGAACACTGAAGCTTTCTTT. Translated: CSVREDMNTEAFF.